The rows below give T cell receptor beta chains drawn from one sample of a study of blood T cell repertoires in COVID-19. The table came from immunoSEQ multiplex PCR; TCRdb's copy has only in-frame clones and leaves some out. The repertoire holds approximately 170,000 clones, about four fifths seen once, with around 3.5% in the top ten. What was sequenced was PBMCs or T cells enriched from blood (not recorded which). These receptor sequences come from a woman in her 30s who had recovered from COVID-19. The CDR3 runs from the conserved cysteine through the conserved F or W. Each record gives: D gene, clone size, V gene, J gene, CDR3 protein, CDR3 DNA. A D gene is named only where the DNA matches it firmly. Not every row has a clone size; where given, it reads once, few, many or a size class.

.,few,TRBV7-2,TRBJ1-5,CASSLSQGLNQPQHF,TGTGCCAGCAGCTTATCCCAGGGCCTCAATCAGCCCCAGCATTTT
.,.,TRBV5-1,TRBJ2-7,CASSLGPGDSYEQYF,TGCGCCAGCAGCTTGGGCCCAGGCGATTCCTACGAGCAGTACTTC
.,.,TRBV28,TRBJ1-1,CASSLQITVQGNTEAFF,TGTGCCAGCAGTTTACAGATAACCGTCCAGGGGAACACTGAAGCTTTCTTT
TRBD1,.,TRBV5-1,TRBJ1-2,CASSLTGGRGGYTF,TGCGCCAGCAGCTTGACAGGGGGCCGAGGAGGCTACACCTTC
.,.,TRBV30,TRBJ1-2,CAWSLRGGNYGYTF,TGTGCCTGGAGCCTTCGGGGAGGGAACTATGGCTACACCTTC
.,.,TRBV9,TRBJ2-1,CASSVSSGLSNEQFF,TGTGCCAGCAGCGTCAGTAGCGGACTTAGCAATGAGCAGTTCTTC
.,once,TRBV7-6,TRBJ1-5,CASSPDRYSNQPQHF,TGTGCCAGCAGCCCCGACAGATATAGCAATCAGCCCCAGCATTTT
TRBD2,.,TRBV18,TRBJ2-3,CASSPGLAGASSTDTQYF,TGTGCCAGCTCACCAGGACTAGCGGGGGCCTCTAGCACAGATACGCAGTATTTT
.,.,TRBV7-9,TRBJ1-5,CASSLEGVAQHF,TGTGCCAGCAGCTTAGAGGGGGTGGCCCAGCATTTT
TRBD1,.,TRBV3-1/TRBV3-2,TRBJ2-2,CASSQDGGQSRTGELFF,TGTGCCAGCAGCCAAGATGGGGGACAGTCCCGGACCGGGGAGCTGTTTTTT
.,.,TRBV9,TRBJ1-2,CASSEQGALVLRGYTF,TGTGCCAGCAGTGAGCAGGGTGCCCTCGTGTTGCGCGGCTACACCTTC
.,.,TRBV24-1,TRBJ1-5,CATSSGGDQPQHF,TGTGCCACCAGTTCGGGGGGCGATCAGCCCCAGCATTTT
.,.,TRBV6-6,TRBJ2-7,CASSRSTSNYEQYF,TGTGCCAGCAGTCGATCTACGAGTAACTACGAGCAGTACTTC
TRBD1,once,TRBV5-1,TRBJ2-1,CASSLFWDRGGYEQFF,TGCGCCAGCAGCTTGTTCTGGGACAGGGGAGGTTATGAGCAGTTCTTC
.,.,TRBV28,TRBJ1-1,CASSFGGGLNTEAFF,TGTGCCAGCAGTTTTGGGGGAGGTTTGAACACTGAAGCTTTCTTT
TRBD2,.,TRBV10-1,TRBJ2-3,CASSERSGGGTDTQYF,TGCGCCAGCAGTGAGAGAAGCGGGGGGGGCACAGATACGCAGTATTTT
TRBD1,.,TRBV25-1,TRBJ1-2,CASSETKVTGLYGYTF,TGTGCCAGCAGTGAAACCAAAGTGACAGGGTTGTATGGCTACACCTTC
TRBD1,few,TRBV4-2,TRBJ2-5,CASSPTGQGLEETQYF,TGTGCCAGCAGCCCTACGGGACAGGGATTGGAGGAGACCCAGTACTTC
TRBD1,few,TRBV30,TRBJ2-6,CAHRDRGTGANVLTF,TGTGCCCACCGGGACAGGGGTACCGGGGCCAACGTCCTGACTTTC
.,.,TRBV19,TRBJ1-5,CASSIVTGNQPQHF,TGTGCCAGTAGTATCGTGACGGGGAATCAGCCCCAGCATTTT
TRBD1,.,TRBV28,TRBJ1-3,CASREELTGDSGNTIYF,TGTGCCAGCAGGGAGGAGTTAACAGGGGACTCTGGAAACACCATATATTTT
.,once,TRBV27,TRBJ1-5,CASSLMGLGQPQHF,TGTGCCAGCAGTTTAATGGGACTCGGTCAGCCCCAGCATTTT
.,.,TRBV21-1,TRBJ1-4,CASSKESGSMKEKLFF,TGTGCCAGCAGCAAAGAATCAGGGTCCATGAAGGAAAAACTGTTTTTT
.,.,TRBV5-1,TRBJ2-3,CASSSGLTSTTDTQYF,TGCGCCAGCAGCTCCGGACTCACCTCCACCACAGATACGCAGTATTTT
TRBD1,.,TRBV12-3/TRBV12-4,TRBJ1-2,CASRATGGDDYTF,TGTGCCAGCAGGGCGACAGGGGGCGATGACTACACCTTC
.,.,TRBV12-3/TRBV12-4,TRBJ1-5,CASSLPLLPQHF,TGTGCCAGCAGTTTACCTCTGTTACCCCAGCATTTT
TRBD1,.,TRBV9,TRBJ1-1,CASSVEPSTGLNTEAFF,TGTGCCAGCAGCGTAGAACCTTCGACAGGGTTGAACACTGAAGCTTTCTTT
.,.,TRBV4-2,TRBJ1-2,CASSPSGDYGYTF,TGTGCCAGCAGCCCCAGCGGTGACTATGGCTACACCTTC
.,few,TRBV28,TRBJ1-2,CASSPTDRIRGYTF,TGTGCCAGCAGCCCGACAGACAGGATTCGGGGCTACACCTTC
TRBD1,.,TRBV7-9,TRBJ1-2,CASSATGPYGYTF,TGTGCCAGCAGCGCGACAGGGCCCTATGGCTACACCTTC
.,.,TRBV27,TRBJ1-5,CASQAGGGNQPQHF,TGTGCCAGCCAGGCGGGGGGGGGAAATCAGCCCCAGCATTTT
.,.,TRBV7-9,TRBJ1-5,CASSHGQGGKNNQPQHF,TGTGCCAGCAGCCACGGGCAGGGAGGGAAAAACAATCAGCCCCAGCATTTT
TRBD2,.,TRBV19,TRBJ2-1,CASSIGRTSGHNEQFF,TGTGCCAGTAGTATAGGCCGGACTAGCGGACACAATGAGCAGTTCTTC
TRBD1,.,TRBV7-9,TRBJ1-5,CASSGDRVLGQPQHF,TGTGCCAGCAGCGGGGACAGGGTCTTGGGTCAGCCCCAGCATTTT
TRBD2,.,TRBV4-2,TRBJ2-5,CASSQAASGGARETQYF,TGTGCCAGCAGCCAAGCGGCTAGCGGGGGGGCGAGAGAGACCCAGTACTTC
.,.,TRBV9,TRBJ2-3,CASSVWPTEPNTDTQYF,TGTGCCAGCAGCGTATGGCCCACGGAGCCCAACACAGATACGCAGTATTTT
.,.,TRBV5-1,TRBJ1-1,CASSSLGQNTEAFF,TGCGCCAGCAGCTCCCTAGGACAGAACACTGAAGCTTTCTTT
.,few,TRBV19,TRBJ1-2,CASRPLGRGVYGYTF,TGTGCCAGTAGACCCTTAGGCAGGGGCGTCTATGGCTACACCTTC
.,.,TRBV25-1,TRBJ2-7,CASSDRGFNYEQYF,TGTGCCAGCAGTGACAGGGGATTCAACTACGAGCAGTACTTC
.,.,TRBV7-3,TRBJ1-5,CASSPGGGNQPQHF,TGTGCCAGCAGCCCGGGGGGAGGGAATCAGCCCCAGCATTTT
TRBD1,.,TRBV5-8,TRBJ1-2,CASSARDRDANYGYTF,TGTGCCAGCAGCGCCCGGGACAGAGATGCTAACTATGGCTACACCTTC
TRBD2,.,TRBV5-4,TRBJ2-2,CASSLGLAGGTGELFF,TGTGCCAGCAGCTTGGGGCTAGCGGGGGGTACCGGGGAGCTGTTTTTT
.,.,TRBV19,TRBJ1-6,CAISSRDTPDSPLHF,TGTGCCATTTCGTCCCGGGACACCCCCGATTCACCCCTCCACTTT
TRBD2,.,TRBV3-1/TRBV3-2,TRBJ2-2,CASSSSGSTGELFF,TGTGCCAGCAGCAGTAGCGGGAGCACCGGGGAGCTGTTTTTT
TRBD2,few,TRBV24-1,TRBJ2-7,CATSDSLAGGSYEQYF,TGTGCCACCAGTGACTCACTAGCGGGAGGCTCCTACGAGCAGTACTTC
.,.,TRBV28,TRBJ1-2,CASSSGGGSNYGYTF,TGTGCCAGCAGTTCGGGCGGGGGATCTAACTATGGCTACACCTTC